This entry is about one T cell receptor (beta chain). Its antigen remains unidentified. V lost 2 bases to trimming and J lost 3 bases, with 8 bases between them. The germline V gene encodes CDR1 MNHEY and CDR2 SVGAGI. The CDR3 is 14 residues long. These data belong to a study of cytomegalovirus exposure and HLA in healthy donors. General study points: In a later analysis, specific HLA alleles were associated with 15,000 to 20,000 TCR beta sequences at a 0.05 false discovery rate.

The PCR made use of 60 Vbeta and 13 Jbeta primers. Some clones are missing from TCRdb's copy, which holds only in-frame ones; the method was immunoSEQ multiplex PCR. The sample consists of about 260,000 clones, about four fifths of them appearing once. The TCR was taken from a woman between 35 and 50 years old in good health and CMV-seropositive. Material for sequencing was PBMCs. V and J are TRBV6-5 and TRBJ2-1; no clear D. Here the CDR3 reads CASSYAGSYNEQFF. CDR3 nucleotides: TGTGCCAGCAGTTACGCAGGAAGCTACAATGAGCAGTTCTTC.